These 22 T cell receptor beta chains were sequenced from one sample in a study of blood T cell repertoires in COVID-19. Only in-frame clones appear in the TCRdb table, and some are missing; sequencing was by immunoSEQ multiplex PCR. In the table there are 390,000 or so clones, 75% to 90% of which are singletons. The sequencing sample was made of PBMCs or T cells enriched from blood (not recorded which). These receptors all stem from a woman between 50 and 59 years old who had recovered from COVID-19.

In its sample, this clone was seen a few times. This chain connects TRBV6-1 to TRBJ2-1; D is unresolved. Germline-derived CDR1 and CDR2 are MNHNS and SASEGT. The germline V and J ends were trimmed by 3 bases and 4 bases, with 7 bases remaining between them. This CDR3 region has 13 residues. DNA of the CDR3: TGTGCCAGCAGTGATTTCGTATACAATGAGCAGTTCTTC. Residues: CASSDFVYNEQFF.

This chain joins TRBV7-2 and TRBJ2-1; 7 bases line up with TRBD1. The CDR3 loop spans 14 amino acids. Germline assignment: CDR1 SGHTA and CDR2 FQGNSA. Trimming cost V 7 bases and J 9 bases; bases outside gene matches: 12. CDR3 loop: CASTLPFRGSEQFF. In DNA form, the CDR3 reads TGTGCCAGCACCCTCCCGTTCAGGGGGAGTGAGCAGTTCTTC.

The chain is built from TRBV3-1 (or the pseudogene TRBV3-2) and TRBJ1-2; the match to TRBD1 covers 8 bases. The CDR3 contains 15 residues. Looked up from germline, CDR1 is LGHDT and CDR2 is YNNKEL (reference sequence). The V and J ends lost 1 base and 3 bases, in that order; junction bases with no gene match: 4. CDR3 coding DNA: TGTGCCAGCAGCCAAGGGACAGGGTTTTACTATGGCTACACCTTC. This sequence encodes CASSQGTGFYYGYTF.

The gene calls are TRBV11-3 and TRBJ2-2, with 10 bases fitting TRBD2. The CDR3 sequence is 16 residues long. From germline, CDR1 is SGHNT and CDR2 YENEEA. The ends lost 1 base at V and 4 bases at J; junction bases unmatched: 3. This chain's CDR3 is CASSLGLAGITGELFF. The CDR3 bases are TGTGCCAGCAGCTTAGGACTAGCGGGCATCACCGGGGAGCTGTTTTTT.

The chain links TRBV30 to TRBJ1-2; D not resolved. Germline V CDR1 and CDR2: GTSNPN, SVGIG (reference sequence). The CDR3 sequence is 12 residues long. The V gene lost 5 bases and the J gene lost 7 bases, with 14 bases spanning the gap. CDR3 coding DNA: TGTGCCTGGGGAGGCGGGTGGGGTGGCTACACCTTC. Translating gives CAWGGGWGGYTF.

This rearrangement joins TRBV6-5 to TRBJ1-5; TRBD1 matches at 9 bases. Germline values: CDR1 MNHEY, CDR2 SVGAGI. This CDR3 has 14 amino acids. V trimming: 8 bases; J trimming: 8 bases; junction bases outside the gene matches: 10. CDR3 coding DNA: TGTGCCAGCCAACGGGACAGGGTTTTGGAGCCCCAGCATTTT. This gives the protein CASQRDRVLEPQHF.

In this sample, this clone turned up a few times. V usage is TRBV19 and J usage is TRBJ1-2; TRBD1 matches at 7 bases. The CDR3 is 14 amino acids. Per the germline V gene, CDR1 is LNHDA and CDR2 is SQIVND (reference sequence). V was clipped by 5 bases and J by 6 bases; unmatched bases: 9. The DNA for the CDR3 is TGTGCCAGTAGTCACCAACAGGGGAGCCATGGCTACACCTTC. Translated: CASSHQQGSHGYTF.

This clone was recorded a few times. The gene calls are TRBV7-9 and TRBJ2-7, with D perhaps TRBD2 (5 bases). There are 15 residues in the CDR3. Deletions cut 5 bases from V and 0 bases from J, with 14 bases between. Germline V lookup: CDR1 SEHNR, CDR2 FQNEAQ (reference sequence). For the CDR3, the DNA is TGTGCCAGCAGCCTGGCGAGGGCGGGCTCCTACGAGCAGTACTTC. Its translation: CASSLARAGSYEQYF.

This clone was observed a handful of times. This rearrangement joins TRBV3-1 (or the pseudogene TRBV3-2) to TRBJ2-1; 7 bases are a match to TRBD2. The CDR3 is 16 amino acids. CDR1 and CDR2 (germline): LGHDT, YNNKEL (reference sequence). V shed 0 bases, J shed 7 bases, and the junction held 9 bases outside the gene matches. CDR3 in DNA: TGTGCCAGCAGCCAAGAGCGGATAGCGGGTAAGAATGAGCAGTTCTTC. Protein product: CASSQERIAGKNEQFF.

The chain uses TRBV15 and TRBJ1-3; possible D gene TRBD1, 5 bases. Germline V CDR1 and CDR2: LNHNV, YYDKDF (reference sequence). The CDR3 sequence is 13 residues long. The V gene lost 11 bases and the J gene lost 0 bases, with 11 bases spanning the gap. The CDR3 DNA reads as TGTGCCGTCGGGGGTGCCTCTGGAAACACCATATATTTT. This sequence encodes CAVGGASGNTIYF.

This clone was detected only a few times. V gene TRBV19 combines with J gene TRBJ2-2; D gene ambiguous. V lost 2 bases, J lost 0 bases, and 4 bases lay in between. CDR1 and CDR2 from the germline V gene are LNHDA and SQIVND (reference sequence). There are 14 residues in the CDR3. This CDR3 reads CASSISANTGELFF. The CDR3 DNA follows: TGTGCCAGTAGTATATCAGCGAACACCGGGGAGCTGTTTTTT.

This clone appeared once. The V call is TRBV5-4, the J call TRBJ2-3, with 10 bases identical to TRBD1. This CDR3 comprises 15 residues. Germline values: CDR1 SGHNT, CDR2 YYREEE (reference sequence). V trimming: 4 bases; J trimming: 3 bases; junction bases outside the gene matches: 5. The CDR3 nucleotides are TGTGCCAGCAGCAATAGACAGGGGGCTACAGATACGCAGTATTTT. It translates to CASSNRQGATDTQYF.

V gene TRBV3-1 (or the pseudogene TRBV3-2) combines with J gene TRBJ2-5, with 14 bases that match TRBD2. Germline-derived CDR1 and CDR2 are LGHDT and YNNKEL (reference sequence). With 4 bases clipped from V and 5 bases from J, the junction kept 6 bases outside the gene matches. This CDR3 is built from 16 residues. CDR3 bases: TGTGCCAGCAGCCTTGGACTAGCGGGAGGTCGGGAGACCCAGTACTTC. It yields the protein CASSLGLAGGRETQYF.

A single count supports this clone. CDR3 sequence: CASSTEGQYGYTF. The CDR3 DNA reads as TGCGCCAGCAGCACAGAGGGACAGTATGGCTACACCTTC. The V gene is TRBV5-1, the J gene TRBJ1-2; 7 bases agree with TRBD1. Germline-derived CDR1 and CDR2 are SGHRS and YFSETQ. CDR3 size: 13 residues. V lost 4 bases, J lost 5 bases, and 5 bases stayed unmatched.

The rearrangement links TRBV18 to TRBJ1-1; no clear D. The germline V gene has CDR1 KGHSH and CDR2 LQKENI. Trimming took 1 base from V and 0 from J, leaving 6 bases between them. The CDR3 loop spans 14 amino acids. This CDR3 reads CASSPQTLNTEAFF. The CDR3 region has the DNA TGTGCCAGCTCACCACAGACTTTGAACACTGAAGCTTTCTTT.

The chain links TRBV7-2 to TRBJ1-1; D may be TRBD1 (5 bases). The CDR3 is 14 amino acids. Germline lookup yields CDR1 SGHTA and CDR2 FQGNSA. Trimming cost V 0 bases and J 5 bases, with 10 bases left between them. CDR3 sequence reads: CASSLAQGGTEAFF. The CDR3, as DNA: TGTGCCAGCAGCTTAGCGCAGGGTGGGACTGAAGCTTTCTTT.

This chain uses TRBV19 with TRBJ1-1; the D is unclear. Deletions cut 9 bases from V and 6 bases from J, with 26 bases between. The CDR3 has 16 amino acids. From germline, CDR1 is LNHDA and CDR2 SQIVND (reference sequence). CDR3 in amino acids: CASTRASPSRVSEAFF. The CDR3 coding sequence is TGTGCCAGCACACGAGCGTCACCGTCGAGGGTTTCTGAAGCTTTCTTT.

This clone was observed a few times. The gene calls are TRBV2 and TRBJ2-5; TRBD2 might be the D (6 bases). Trimming took 6 bases from V and 5 from J, leaving 16 bases between them. This CDR3 is 14 amino acids long. Looked up from germline, CDR1 is SNHLY and CDR2 is FYNNEI. In nucleotides, the CDR3 is TGTGCCAGCAGCGTCGGGAGCCTTGGGGAGACCCAGTACTTC. Amino acids: CASSVGSLGETQYF.

V usage is TRBV15 and J usage is TRBJ1-4, with D perhaps TRBD1 (6 bases). Trimming removed 0 bases at V and 8 bases at J, with 13 bases between. Germline loops: CDR1 LNHNV, CDR2 YYDKDF (reference sequence). This CDR3 comprises 15 residues. The CDR3 DNA is TGTGCCACCAGCAGAGATCGCGGGGGCTTAGAAAAACTGTTTTTT. Protein product: CATSRDRGGLEKLFF.

CDR3 nucleotide sequence: TGTGCCAGCAGCCAAGACAGGGCCCCGAACACCGGGGAGCTGTTTTTT. This gives the protein CASSQDRAPNTGELFF. The chain recombines TRBV4-2 with TRBJ2-2; D is perhaps TRBD1 (5 bases). Per the germline V gene, CDR1 is LGHNA and CDR2 is YNFKEQ. The V end lost 0 bases, the J end lost 0 bases, and 8 bases lay between the germline ends. The CDR3 runs to 16 residues.

The chain combines TRBV6-5 with TRBJ2-7; D might be TRBD2 (6 bases). With 7 bases removed from V and 4 bases from J, the gap between germline ends came to 17 bases. The CDR3 has 14 residues. CDR1 is MNHEY, CDR2 SVGAGI, per germline. The CDR3 loop reads CASILAGYEYEQYF. The CDR3 DNA is TGTGCCAGCATACTAGCAGGGTATGAATACGAGCAGTACTTC.

Concerning this clone: Other DNA sequences in the same sample also yield this CDR3. The V and J genes are TRBV9 and TRBJ2-3, with a weak D call TRBD2 (5 bases). The V and J ends lost 0 bases and 2 bases respectively, with 7 bases between them. The germline V gene has CDR1 SGDLS and CDR2 YYNGEE. The CDR3 is made up of 14 amino acids. CDR3 nucleotides: TGTGCCAGCAGCGTAGCGGGGTCCACAGATACGCAGTATTTT. The encoded protein is CASSVAGSTDTQYF.